The rows below give T cell receptor beta chains drawn from one sample of a study of response to subunit inactivated influenza vaccine. Via MiXCR, TCRdb re-called the RT-PCR reads, giving one row per CDR3 protein. Of around 520,000 distinct CDR3 sequences detected, approximately 12% appear once; the ten largest clones hold 9.5% to 13%. This specimen was PBMCs from blood, taken on the day of vaccination. These receptors were taken from a man aged 50-59 years who received an inactivated influenza vaccine. Both conserved end residues are part of each CDR3. The order of the fields is V gene, clone size, J gene, CDR3 protein. Size tells how often a clone was seen (once, few, many) or the class of an expanded clone, and some rows leave it out.

TRBV7-2	few	TRBJ2-5	CASSLSGGLMGETQYF
TRBV12-3/TRBV12-4	NA	TRBJ2-1	CASSPELAEGRNEQFF
TRBV3-1	few	TRBJ2-1	CASSQGTSGGGEQFF
TRBV20-1	NA	TRBJ1-3	CSASDIQGAGNTIYF
TRBV29-1	NA	TRBJ2-2	CSVTWAAYTGELFF
TRBV6-5	NA	TRBJ2-1	CASSYSPGGWPSSYNEQFF
TRBV19	few	TRBJ2-7	CASSRTGTFYEQYF
TRBV28	few	TRBJ2-7	CASSRSYAGTGEEQYF
TRBV20-1	few	TRBJ2-3	CSARNLGEGAQYTQYF
TRBV12-3/TRBV12-4	NA	TRBJ1-2	CASKGPNGYTF
TRBV7-9	NA	TRBJ2-1	CASSLSPGRTSNEQFF
TRBV5-6	NA	TRBJ2-7	CASSGKGLAVRYEQYF
TRBV24-1	few	TRBJ2-1	CATSDGTGGNEQFF
TRBV4-2	few	TRBJ2-2	CASSRQTSGGGNTGELFF
TRBV10-3	NA	TRBJ2-1	CAISERTEDEQFF
TRBV10-2	few	TRBJ2-2	CASSGPFITTTGELFF
TRBV29-1	many	TRBJ2-1	CSVGTPGNEQFF
TRBV29-1	NA	TRBJ2-1	CSVTVNSASSYNEQFF
TRBV28	NA	TRBJ2-7	CASRETGKFSYEQYF
TRBV20-1	few	TRBJ1-2	CSASHQGLRGYTF
TRBV19	NA	TRBJ1-1	CASSIFSGGEAFF
TRBV12-3/TRBV12-4	NA	TRBJ2-1	CASRNYGNEQFF
TRBV25-1	NA	TRBJ1-4	CASSEASTNEKLFF
TRBV6-2/TRBV6-3	NA	TRBJ2-3	CASSYSKASVTDTQYF
TRBV6-2/TRBV6-3	NA	TRBJ2-3	CASSYSSRGSTDTQYF
TRBV12-3/TRBV12-4	NA	TRBJ2-7	CASGTGYYEQYF
TRBV5-1	NA	TRBJ2-3	CASSRDYTQYF
TRBV5-1	many	TRBJ2-1	CASGPGGTSYNEQFF
TRBV4-3	few	TRBJ1-4	CASSQGRSSEKLFF
TRBV7-2	NA	TRBJ2-7	CASSSSGTSGHEQYF
TRBV20-1	few	TRBJ2-7	CSAGQGTYEQYF
TRBV20-1	few	TRBJ2-1	CSARDALAVHNEQFF
TRBV29-1	NA	TRBJ1-5	CSVAASNQPQHF
TRBV20-1	few	TRBJ2-1	CSWGQAYNEQFF
TRBV20-1	NA	TRBJ2-7	CSARVIGEAGYYEQYF
TRBV11-2	NA	TRBJ2-7	CASSLDLGSSYEQYF
TRBV6-1	NA	TRBJ1-2	CASRGTLNYGYTF
TRBV12-3/TRBV12-4	many	TRBJ1-1	CASSSSGTEAFF
TRBV27	NA	TRBJ2-1	CASTILGQEGHEQFF
TRBV7-9	NA	TRBJ2-2	CASSWASGKLTGELFF
TRBV7-8	few	TRBJ1-5	CASSPGTGTSNQPQHF
TRBV27	NA	TRBJ2-1	CASCKTGNPYNEQFF
TRBV7-9	NA	TRBJ2-2	CASSLMADGELFF
TRBV12-3/TRBV12-4	NA	TRBJ2-7	CASTKATYEQYF
TRBV7-2	many	TRBJ2-3	CASSTPQGADTQYF
TRBV6-1	many	TRBJ2-1	CASSRPYSGTGGRGEQFF
TRBV10-3	many	TRBJ2-3	CAIKASGINTDTQYF